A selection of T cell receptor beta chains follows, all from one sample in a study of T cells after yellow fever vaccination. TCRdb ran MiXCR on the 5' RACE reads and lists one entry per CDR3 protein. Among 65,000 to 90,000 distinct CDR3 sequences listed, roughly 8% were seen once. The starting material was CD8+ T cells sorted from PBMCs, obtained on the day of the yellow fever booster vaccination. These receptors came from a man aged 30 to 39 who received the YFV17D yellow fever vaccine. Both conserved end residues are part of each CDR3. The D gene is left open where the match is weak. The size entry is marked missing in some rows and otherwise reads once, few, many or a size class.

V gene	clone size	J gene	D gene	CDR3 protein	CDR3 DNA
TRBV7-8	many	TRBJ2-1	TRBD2	CASSSQAGGLYNEQFF	TGTGCCAGCAGCTCCCAAGCGGGAGGACTGTACAATGAGCAGTTCTTC
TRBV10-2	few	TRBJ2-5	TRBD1	CASSAGGKETQYF	TGCGCCAGCAGTGCAGGGGGAAAAGAGACCCAGTACTTC
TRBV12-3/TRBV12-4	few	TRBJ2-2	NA	CASSPGPGGELFF	TGTGCCAGCAGCCCGGGCCCCGGCGGGGAGCTGTTTTTT
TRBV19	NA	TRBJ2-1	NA	CASSMSLINEQFF	TGTGCCAGTAGTATGTCTCTCATCAATGAGCAGTTCTTC
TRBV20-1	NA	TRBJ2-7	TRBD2	CSAPGLAGVEQYF	TGCAGTGCCCCGGGACTAGCGGGAGTCGAGCAGTACTTC
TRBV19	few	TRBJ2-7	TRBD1	CASSRPGQYYEQYF	TGTGCCAGTAGCAGACCGGGACAGTACTACGAGCAGTACTTC
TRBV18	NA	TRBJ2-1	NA	CASSPPIVSYNEQFF	TGTGCCAGCTCACCACCAATAGTATCCTACAATGAGCAGTTCTTC
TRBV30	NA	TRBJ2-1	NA	CAWSTAAYNEQFF	TGTGCCTGGAGTACTGCGGCCTACAATGAGCAGTTCTTC
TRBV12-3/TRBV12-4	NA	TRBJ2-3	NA	CASSFGGGTDTQYF	TGTGCCAGCAGTTTTGGAGGGGGTACAGATACGCAGTATTTT
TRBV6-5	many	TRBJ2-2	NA	CASSYLSYLPGELFF	TGTGCCAGCAGTTACCTCTCTTACTTGCCCGGGGAGCTGTTTTTT
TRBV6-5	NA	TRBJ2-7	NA	CASSGGTGYEQYF	TGTGCCAGCAGTGGGGGGACTGGCTACGAGCAGTACTTC
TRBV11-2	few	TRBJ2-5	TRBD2	CASSSTGLHF	TGTGCCAGCAGCTCAACGGGACTACACTTC
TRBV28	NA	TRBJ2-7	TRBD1	CASTPPGQGFHEQYF	TGTGCCAGCACCCCTCCGGGACAGGGTTTCCACGAGCAGTACTTC
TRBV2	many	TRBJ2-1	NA	CASSEGGHEQFF	TGTGCCAGCAGTGAAGGGGGTCATGAGCAGTTCTTC
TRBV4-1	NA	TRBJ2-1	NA	CASSLSLVNEQFF	TGCGCCAGCAGCCTGTCTCTAGTAAATGAGCAGTTCTTC
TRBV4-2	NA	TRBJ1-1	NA	CASSWTGDNTEAFF	TGTGCCAGCAGCTGGACTGGGGATAACACTGAAGCTTTCTTT
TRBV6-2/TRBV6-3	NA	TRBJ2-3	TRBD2	CASSPTSTSDTQYF	TGTGCCAGCAGCCCGACTAGCACTTCAGATACGCAGTATTTT
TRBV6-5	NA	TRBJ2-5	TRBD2	CASSYSGLQETQYF	TGTGCCAGCAGTTACTCGGGACTACAAGAGACCCAGTACTTC
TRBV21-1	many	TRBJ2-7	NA	CASSKIRESYEQYF	TGTGCCAGCAGCAAGATCCGGGAGTCCTACGAGCAGTACTTC
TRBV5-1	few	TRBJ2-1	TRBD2	CASSLDLRASGAYNEQFF	TGCGCCAGCAGCTTGGATTTACGGGCTAGCGGGGCCTACAATGAGCAGTTCTTC
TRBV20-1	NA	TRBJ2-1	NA	CSARDRDTYNEQFF	TGCAGTGCTAGAGATCGGGATACGTACAATGAGCAGTTCTTC
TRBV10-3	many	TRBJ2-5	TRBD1	CAISELGGAETQYF	TGTGCCATCAGTGAGTTAGGGGGCGCGGAGACCCAGTACTTC
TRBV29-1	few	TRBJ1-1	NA	CSALWGGLGTEAFF	TGCAGCGCCCTGTGGGGAGGATTGGGCACTGAAGCTTTCTTT
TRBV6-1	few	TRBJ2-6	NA	CASRQQGGPGANVLTF	TGTGCCAGCAGACAACAAGGAGGGCCCGGGGCCAACGTCCTGACTTTC
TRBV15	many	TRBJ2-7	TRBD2	CATSRDRAGGAYEQYF	TGTGCCACCAGCAGAGATCGGGCGGGAGGGGCCTACGAGCAGTACTTC